This TCR beta chain was sequenced for a study of T cells after yellow fever vaccination. Study results and limitations: Post-booster repertoires again held most primary-vaccination clones (about 96% CD4, roughly 90% CD8).

In germline, CDR1 is PRHDT, CDR2 FYEKMQ (reference sequence). The length of the CDR3 is 18 residues. Trimming pared 4 bases from V and 6 bases from J, leaving 22 bases between. Worth noting for this clonotype: Its specificity is not known.

5'RACE template switching added a universal primer site and UMIs to TCR cDNA. TCRdb processed the 5' RACE reads anew with MiXCR; each CDR3 protein has one entry. Here the sample spans about 580,000 distinct CDR3 sequences, less than 20% being singletons. This TCR derives from a man between 18 and 29 years old who received the YFV17D yellow fever vaccine. This chain connects TRBV13 to TRBJ1-6; D not resolved. Source: PBMCs, taken more than 4 days after the first yellow fever vaccination. CDR3 amino acids: CASSSQTRRTRANSPLHF. The CDR3 nucleotides are TGTGCCAGCAGCTCCCAGACCCGACGTACTAGGGCTAATTCACCCCTCCACTTT.